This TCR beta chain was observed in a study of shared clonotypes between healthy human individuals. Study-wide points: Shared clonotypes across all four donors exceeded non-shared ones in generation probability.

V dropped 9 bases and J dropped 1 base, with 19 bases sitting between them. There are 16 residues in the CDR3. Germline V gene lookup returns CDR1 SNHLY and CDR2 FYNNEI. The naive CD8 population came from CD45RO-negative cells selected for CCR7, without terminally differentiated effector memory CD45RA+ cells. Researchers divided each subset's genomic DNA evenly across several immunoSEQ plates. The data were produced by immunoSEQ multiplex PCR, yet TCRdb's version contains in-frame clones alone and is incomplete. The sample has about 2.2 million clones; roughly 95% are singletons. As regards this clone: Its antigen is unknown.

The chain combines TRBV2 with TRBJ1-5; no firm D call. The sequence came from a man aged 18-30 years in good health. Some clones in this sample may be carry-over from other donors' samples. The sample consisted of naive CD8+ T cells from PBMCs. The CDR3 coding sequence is TGTGCCAGTAATACAGAACCGATAACAAGCAATCAGCCCCAGCATTTT. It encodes CASNTEPITSNQPQHF.